This entry is about one T cell receptor beta chain. The sample originates from a study of blood T cell repertoires in COVID-19. Background on the study: In each case, the material was cDNA or gDNA derived from T cells, B-cell-depleted T cells, or PBMCs.

Authors' data handling: By means of reference gene primer amplification, nucleated cell counts were estimated. Method: immunoSEQ multiplex PCR; TCRdb's copy keeps in-frame clones and lacks some. V and J calls and clone size are copied from that table; D and trimming were computed from the DNA. The sample has some 190,000 clones, 86% seen once. V was cut by 5 bases and J by 3 bases, with 11 bases left in between. Germline assignment: CDR1 SGHTA and CDR2 FQGNSA. The length of the CDR3 is 14 residues. Participants' reported clinical history set cohort assignment. The chain combines TRBV7-2 with TRBJ1-3, with D perhaps matching TRBD1 (5 bases). The receptor's source is a man in his forties with acute COVID-19. What was sequenced was PBMCs or T cells enriched from blood (not recorded which). Here the CDR3 DNA reads TGTGCCAGCAGCCGCGCCCAGGGTGGAAACACCATATATTTT. It yields the protein CASSRAQGGNTIYF.